A single sample gave rise to the 20 T cell receptor beta chains below, sequenced in a study of blood T cell repertoires in COVID-19. Produced via immunoSEQ multiplex PCR; TCRdb's table is partial and in-frame only. The repertoire holds 120,000 or so clones, with around nine tenths as singletons. The source material was peripheral blood. These TCRs come from a woman aged 80 or over with acute or convalescent COVID-19.

The chain recombines TRBV5-1 with TRBJ1-3; D may be TRBD1 (6 bases). The ends were cut back, 4 bases at V and 0 bases at J, with 8 bases in the middle. CDR3 size: 14 residues. Germline values: CDR1 SGHRS, CDR2 YFSETQ. CDR3 sequence reads: CASSRDNSGNTIYF. The CDR3 nucleotides are TGCGCCAGCAGCCGGGACAACTCTGGAAACACCATATATTTT.

CDR3 nucleotides: TGTGCCAGCAGCCCCACAGGGGGATTCCGTGAAAAACTGTTTTTT. Its translation: CASSPTGGFREKLFF. The genes are TRBV7-2 and TRBJ1-4, with 8 bases lining up with TRBD1. CDR1 and CDR2 from the germline V gene are SGHTA and FQGNSA. V was clipped by 5 bases and J by 7 bases; unmatched bases: 9. CDR3 length: 15 residues.

The chain combines TRBV5-1 with TRBJ2-2, with a possible D match to TRBD2 (7 bases). CDR3 length: 16 amino acids. V was clipped by 2 bases and J by 2 bases, with 13 bases between them. The germline V gene encodes CDR1 SGHRS and CDR2 YFSETQ. The CDR3 DNA reads TGCGCCAGCAGCTTAATGGGGGGGCTAAACACCGGGGAGCTGTTTTTT. Amino acids: CASSLMGGLNTGELFF.

The genes are TRBV5-1 and TRBJ2-3; D gene unclear. In germline, CDR1 is SGHRS, CDR2 YFSETQ. The CDR3 sequence is 13 residues long. The germline V and J ends were trimmed by 1 base and 2 bases, with 5 bases remaining between them. The CDR3 DNA reads TGCGCCAGCAGCTTGCAGATCACAGATACGCAGTATTTT. It encodes CASSLQITDTQYF.

This clone was counted once. This chain uses TRBV27 with TRBJ2-7; weak D call: TRBD2 (6 bases). Trimming took 5 bases from V and 4 from J, leaving 15 bases between them. The CDR3 length is 14 residues. Germline V lookup: CDR1 MNHEY, CDR2 SMNVEV (reference sequence). In DNA, the CDR3 is TGTGCCAGCAGTCCGCAGGGTCGGGGGTACGAGCAGTACTTC. Translation gives CASSPQGRGYEQYF.

The J gene is TRBJ1-5, the V gene TRBV6-1; D is unresolved. This CDR3 has 17 residues. V was clipped by 4 bases and J by 0 bases, with 16 bases between them. CDR1 and CDR2 (germline): MNHNS, SASEGT. CDR3 DNA: TGTGCCAGCAGTGTCGGAGGGCAGGTAATTAGCAATCAGCCCCAGCATTTT. Its protein product is CASSVGGQVISNQPQHF.

This sequence joins TRBV3-1 (or the pseudogene TRBV3-2) and TRBJ2-3; 9 nucleotides line up with TRBD2. The trim removed 3 bases at V and 3 bases at J, leaving 7 bases unmatched. The CDR3 is made up of 16 amino acids. The germline V gene has CDR1 LGHDT and CDR2 YNNKEL (reference sequence). The CDR3 sequence is CASSQRGGALTDTQYF. As DNA, the CDR3 is TGTGCCAGCAGCCAGCGCGGGGGGGCCTTAACAGATACGCAGTATTTT.

The rearrangement joins TRBV5-1 to TRBJ2-5; 11 bases fit TRBD2. Trimming at V came to 5 bases and at J to 4 bases, leaving 4 bases not matched to a gene. The CDR3 sequence is 14 residues long. Germline V gene sequence: CDR1 SGHRS, CDR2 YFSETQ. As DNA, the CDR3 is TGCGCCAGCAGTAGCGGGGGGGCCCGAGAGACCCAGTACTTC. Its protein product is CASSSGGARETQYF.

V is TRBV6-1 and J is TRBJ1-2; D perhaps matches TRBD1 (6 bases). CDR1 and CDR2 (germline): MNHNS, SASEGT. The germline V and J ends were trimmed by 0 bases and 4 bases, with 6 bases remaining between them. The CDR3 covers 13 residues. The CDR3 nucleotides read TGTGCCAGCAGTGAAGCAGGGGGCTATGGCTACACCTTC. Its protein product is CASSEAGGYGYTF.

J is TRBJ2-5 and V is TRBV29-1, with 13 positions matching TRBD2. The CDR3 spans 16 residues. Germline CDR1 reads SQVTM; CDR2 reads ANQGSEA. V lost 6 bases, J lost 1 base, and 8 bases stayed unmatched. DNA of the CDR3: TGCAGCGTAGCCGGGACTAGCGGGATATCCCAAGAGACCCAGTACTTC. This translates into CSVAGTSGISQETQYF.

The chain combines TRBV15 with TRBJ1-1, with 7 bases fitting TRBD1. The J segment lost 7 bases and the V segment lost 0 bases, leaving 5 bases of the junction unmatched. The CDR3 has 14 residues. From germline, CDR1 is LNHNV and CDR2 YYDKDF (reference sequence). CDR3 nucleotide sequence: TGTGCCACCAGCAGAGATCGGGACAGTGATGAAGCTTTCTTT. Translating it yields CATSRDRDSDEAFF. Based on the CDR3 plus reference TRBV15 and TRBJ1-1, the full variable domain is DAMVIQNPRYQVTQFGKPVTLSCSQTLNHNVMYWYQQKSSQAPKLLFHYYDKDFNNEADTPDNFQSRRPNTSFCFLDIRSPGLGDTAMYLCATSRDRDSDEAFFGQGTRLTVV.

The CDR3 loop is CASSLGDREYEQYF. For the CDR3, the DNA is TGTGCCAGCAGCTTAGGTGACAGGGAGTACGAGCAGTACTTC. This chain connects TRBV11-2 to TRBJ2-7, with 7 bases lining up with TRBD1. The V gene end was trimmed by 1 base and the J gene end by 4 bases; junction bases not matched to a gene: 4. The germline gives CDR1 SGHAT, CDR2 FQNNGV. The CDR3 sequence is 14 residues long.

This clone appeared once. V and J are TRBV20-1 and TRBJ1-1; D is possibly TRBD1 (6 bases). The CDR3 covers 13 residues. CDR1 and CDR2 (germline): DFQATT, SNEGSKA (reference sequence). V was cut by 3 bases and J by 11 bases, with 19 bases left in between. The CDR3 spells CSASRGGEARAFF. DNA of the CDR3: TGCAGTGCTAGTCGGGGGGGCGAGGCAAGGGCTTTCTTT.

The chain employs TRBV29-1 and TRBJ1-2; tentatively, D is TRBD1 (5 bases). CDR1 SQVTM and CDR2 ANQGSEA come from the germline V gene. This CDR3 has 13 residues. Trimming took off 6 bases at V and 6 bases at J, with 17 bases between the two ends. CDR3 bases: TGCAGCGTCCACCTAGGAGGGGCCGATGGCTACACCTTC. Amino acids: CSVHLGGADGYTF.

The chain couples TRBV18 to TRBJ1-2; perhaps TRBD1 as D (6 bases). Trimming pared 0 bases from V and 4 bases from J, leaving 24 bases between. CDR3 size: 19 residues. CDR1 and CDR2 (germline): KGHSH, LQKENI. CDR3 sequence reads: CASSPPIYVRGAHFYGYTF. The DNA of the CDR3 is TGTGCCAGCTCACCACCTATCTATGTACGGGGGGCCCACTTCTATGGCTACACCTTC.

This chain uses TRBV7-8 with TRBJ1-5; D unclear. The length of the CDR3 is 14 residues. Deletions cut 1 base from V and 0 bases from J, with 4 bases between. Germline CDR1 is SGHVS and CDR2 is FQNEAQ. The CDR3 is CASSLEYSNQPQHF. The CDR3 bases are TGTGCCAGCAGCTTAGAATATAGCAATCAGCCCCAGCATTTT.

The rearrangement joins TRBV5-6 to TRBJ1-2, with D unresolved. The CDR3 runs to 11 residues. Germline loops: CDR1 SGHDT, CDR2 YYEEEE. V shed 4 bases and J shed 14 bases, with 15 bases lying between them. DNA of the CDR3: TGTGCCAGCAGCGCCCGAAAGCCTGAAACCTTC. Translating it yields CASSARKPETF.

The chain carries TRBV3-1 (or the pseudogene TRBV3-2) and TRBJ1-5, with D unclear. Trimming took 3 bases from V and 5 from J, leaving 8 bases between them. CDR3 length: 13 amino acids. Germline-derived CDR1 and CDR2 are LGHDT and YNNKEL (reference sequence). The CDR3 nucleotides are TGTGCCAGCAGCCATCGGGGAGATCAGCCCCAGCATTTT. As protein: CASSHRGDQPQHF.

The chain links TRBV18 to TRBJ1-1, with D uncertain. CDR3 size: 14 residues. With 1 base removed from V and 3 bases from J, the gap between germline ends came to 9 bases. Germline CDR1 KGHSH, CDR2 LQKENI. As DNA, the CDR3 is TGTGCCAGCTCACCACTAGGGAGGGACACTGAAGCTTTCTTT. Its protein product is CASSPLGRDTEAFF.

The CDR3 bases are TGCTTCGGTCACCGAAACACTGAAGCTTTCTTT. It encodes CFGHRNTEAFF. The chain couples TRBV10-1 to TRBJ1-1; D is unclear. The CDR3 is 11 residues long. CDR1 is WNHNN and CDR2 is SYGVQD in the germline V gene (reference sequence).